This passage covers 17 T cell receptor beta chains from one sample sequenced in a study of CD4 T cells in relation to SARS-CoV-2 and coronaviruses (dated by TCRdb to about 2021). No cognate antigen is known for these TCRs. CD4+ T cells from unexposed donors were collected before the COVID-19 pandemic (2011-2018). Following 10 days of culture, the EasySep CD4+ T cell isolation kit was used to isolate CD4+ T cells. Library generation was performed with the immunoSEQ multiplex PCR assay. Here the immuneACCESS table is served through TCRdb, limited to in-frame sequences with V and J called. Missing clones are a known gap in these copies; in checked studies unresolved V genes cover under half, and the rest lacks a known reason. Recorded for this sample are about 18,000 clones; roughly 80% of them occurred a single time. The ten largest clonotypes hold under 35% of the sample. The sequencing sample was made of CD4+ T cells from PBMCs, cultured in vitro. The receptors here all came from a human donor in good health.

CDR3: CASSSDRGITEQYF. The CDR3, as DNA: TGTGCCAGTAGTTCGGACAGGGGGATCACCGAGCAGTACTTC. The V gene is TRBV19, the J gene TRBJ2-7, with 10 bases lining up with TRBD1. V shed 5 bases, J shed 6 bases, and the junction held 7 bases outside the gene matches. Germline V lookup: CDR1 LNHDA, CDR2 SQIVND (reference sequence). CDR3 length: 14 residues.

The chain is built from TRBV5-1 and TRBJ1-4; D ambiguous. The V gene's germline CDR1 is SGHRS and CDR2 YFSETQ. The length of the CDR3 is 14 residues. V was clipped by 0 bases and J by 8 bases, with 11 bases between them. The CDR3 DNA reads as TGCGCCAGCAGCTTGGACACGTCGGTAGAAAAACTGTTTTTT. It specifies CASSLDTSVEKLFF.

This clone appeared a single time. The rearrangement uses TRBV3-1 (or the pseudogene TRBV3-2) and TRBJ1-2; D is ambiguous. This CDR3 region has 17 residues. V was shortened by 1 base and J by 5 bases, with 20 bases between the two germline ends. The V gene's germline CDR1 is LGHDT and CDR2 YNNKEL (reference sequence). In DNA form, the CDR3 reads TGTGCCAGCAGCCAAGGTCCGGGAAAGGGCCTTGGGTATGGCTACACCTTC. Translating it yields CASSQGPGKGLGYGYTF.

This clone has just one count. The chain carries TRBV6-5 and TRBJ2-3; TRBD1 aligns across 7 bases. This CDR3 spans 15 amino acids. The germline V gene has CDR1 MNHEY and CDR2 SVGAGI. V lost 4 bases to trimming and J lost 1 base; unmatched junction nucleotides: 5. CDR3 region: CASSLQGYRTDTQYF. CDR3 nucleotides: TGTGCCAGCAGTTTACAGGGGTACCGCACAGATACGCAGTATTTT.

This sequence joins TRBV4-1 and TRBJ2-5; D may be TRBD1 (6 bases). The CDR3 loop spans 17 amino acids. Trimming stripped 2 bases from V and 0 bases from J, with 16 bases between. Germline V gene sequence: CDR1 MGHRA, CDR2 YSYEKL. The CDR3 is CASSQRAGTPNQETQYF. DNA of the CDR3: TGCGCCAGCAGCCAAAGAGCCGGGACACCTAACCAAGAGACCCAGTACTTC.

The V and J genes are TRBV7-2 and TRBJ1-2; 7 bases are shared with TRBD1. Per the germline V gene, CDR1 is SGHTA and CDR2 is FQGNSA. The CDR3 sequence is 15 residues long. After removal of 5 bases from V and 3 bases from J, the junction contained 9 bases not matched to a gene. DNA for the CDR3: TGTGCCAGCAGCACGGACGACAGGGCCCACTATGGCTACACCTTC. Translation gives CASSTDDRAHYGYTF.

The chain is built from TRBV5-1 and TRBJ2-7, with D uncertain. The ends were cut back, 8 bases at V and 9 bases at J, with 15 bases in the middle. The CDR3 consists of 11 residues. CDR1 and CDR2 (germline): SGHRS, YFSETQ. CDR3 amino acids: CASRAEVTQYF. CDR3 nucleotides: TGCGCCAGTCGGGCGGAAGTCACGCAGTACTTC.

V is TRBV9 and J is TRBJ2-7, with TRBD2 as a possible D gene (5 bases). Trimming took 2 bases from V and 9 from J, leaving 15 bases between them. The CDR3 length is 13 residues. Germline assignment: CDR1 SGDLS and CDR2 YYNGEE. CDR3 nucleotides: TGTGCCAGCAGCGTCCTTGGTGAGCGGCGGCAGTACTTC. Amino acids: CASSVLGERRQYF.

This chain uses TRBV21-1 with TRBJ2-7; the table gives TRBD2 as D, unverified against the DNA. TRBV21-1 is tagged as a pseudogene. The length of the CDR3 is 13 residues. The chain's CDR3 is CASSKSRDGEQYF. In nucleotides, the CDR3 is TGTGCCAGCAGCAAATCCCGGGATGGGGAGCAGTACTTC.

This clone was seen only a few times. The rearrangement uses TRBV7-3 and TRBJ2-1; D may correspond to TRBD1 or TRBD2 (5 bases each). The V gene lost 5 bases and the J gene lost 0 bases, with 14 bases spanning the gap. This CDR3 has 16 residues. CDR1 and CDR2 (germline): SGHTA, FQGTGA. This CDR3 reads CASSSRDGSSYNEQFF. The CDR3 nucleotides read TGTGCCAGCAGCAGCCGGGACGGAAGCTCCTACAATGAGCAGTTCTTC.

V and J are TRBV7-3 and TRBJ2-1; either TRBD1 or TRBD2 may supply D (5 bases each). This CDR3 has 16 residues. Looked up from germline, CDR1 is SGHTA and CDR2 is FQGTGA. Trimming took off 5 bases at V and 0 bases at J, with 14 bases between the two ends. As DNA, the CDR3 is TGTGCCAGCAGCCCGTCCGGGGACGGCTCCTACAATGAGCAGTTCTTC. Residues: CASSPSGDGSYNEQFF.

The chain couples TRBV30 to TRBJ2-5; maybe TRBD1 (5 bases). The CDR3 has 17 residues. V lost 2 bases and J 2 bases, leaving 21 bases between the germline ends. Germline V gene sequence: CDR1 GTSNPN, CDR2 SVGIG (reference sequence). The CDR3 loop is CAWSFGQSGIVQETQYF. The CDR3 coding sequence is TGTGCCTGGAGTTTCGGTCAGTCAGGGATAGTACAAGAGACCCAGTACTTC.

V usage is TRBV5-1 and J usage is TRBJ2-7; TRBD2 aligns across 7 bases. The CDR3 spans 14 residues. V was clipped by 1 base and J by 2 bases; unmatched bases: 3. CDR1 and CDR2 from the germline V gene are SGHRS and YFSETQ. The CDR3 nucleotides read TGCGCCAGCAGCTTGACCCGGGGGGCCTACGAGCAGTACTTC. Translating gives CASSLTRGAYEQYF.

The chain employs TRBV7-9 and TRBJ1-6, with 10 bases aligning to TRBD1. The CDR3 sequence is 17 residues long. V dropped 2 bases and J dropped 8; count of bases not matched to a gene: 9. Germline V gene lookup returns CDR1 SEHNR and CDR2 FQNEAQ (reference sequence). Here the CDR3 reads CASSLNGGTGADSPLHF. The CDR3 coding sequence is TGTGCCAGCAGCTTAAACGGGGGGACAGGGGCGGATTCACCCCTCCACTTT.

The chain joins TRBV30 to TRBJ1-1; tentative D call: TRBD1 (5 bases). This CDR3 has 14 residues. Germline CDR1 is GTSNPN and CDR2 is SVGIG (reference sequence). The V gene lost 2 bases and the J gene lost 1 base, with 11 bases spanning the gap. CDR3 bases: TGTGCCTGGAGTCCAGTGGGGGGGAACACTGAAGCTTTCTTT. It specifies CAWSPVGGNTEAFF.

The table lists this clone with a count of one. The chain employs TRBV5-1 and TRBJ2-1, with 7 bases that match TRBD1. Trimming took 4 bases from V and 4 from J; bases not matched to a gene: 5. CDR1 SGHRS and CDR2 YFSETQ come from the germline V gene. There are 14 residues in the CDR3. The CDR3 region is CASSTGQEYNEQFF. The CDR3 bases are TGCGCCAGCAGCACCGGACAGGAGTACAATGAGCAGTTCTTC.

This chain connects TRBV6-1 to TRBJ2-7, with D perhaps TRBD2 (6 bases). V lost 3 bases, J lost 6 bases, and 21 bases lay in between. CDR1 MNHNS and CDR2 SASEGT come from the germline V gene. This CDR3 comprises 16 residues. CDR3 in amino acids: CASSDDPREITLEQYF. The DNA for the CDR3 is TGTGCCAGCAGTGACGACCCCCGGGAGATTACGCTCGAGCAGTACTTC.